This is a list of T cell receptor beta chains from one sample in a study of blood T cell repertoires in COVID-19. Clones were read by immunoSEQ multiplex PCR, and TCRdb kept only the in-frame ones, dropping some. Of about 280,000 clones in the sample, around 88% are singletons; the top ten hold 6% to 7%. The sample taken for sequencing was PBMCs or T cells enriched from blood (not recorded which). These receptors originate from a woman between 40 and 50 years old who had recovered from COVID-19. The CDR3 runs from the conserved cysteine through the conserved F or W. Fields, in order: J gene, V gene, D gene, clone size, CDR3 protein, CDR3 DNA. D genes are given only for firm matches. Clone size is given for some rows only: seen once, a few or many times, or a class if the clone is expanded.

J: TRBJ1-2
V: TRBV28
D: -
size: -
CDR3: CASSPGSPRYGYTF
DNA: TGTGCCAGCAGTCCGGGATCCCCGCGCTATGGCTACACCTTC

J: TRBJ2-7
V: TRBV7-9
D: TRBD1
size: once
CDR3: CASSFFRQGIDEQYF
DNA: TGTGCCAGCAGCTTCTTTAGACAGGGGATCGACGAGCAGTACTTC

J: TRBJ2-5
V: TRBV3-1/TRBV3-2
D: TRBD2
size: -
CDR3: CASSPTGSGEQETQYF
DNA: TGTGCCAGCAGCCCCACGGGTAGCGGGGAACAAGAGACCCAGTACTTC

J: TRBJ2-7
V: TRBV28
D: TRBD2
size: -
CDR3: CASKVWLAGHEQYF
DNA: TGTGCCAGCAAGGTTTGGCTAGCGGGACACGAGCAGTACTTC

J: TRBJ1-2
V: TRBV18
D: TRBD1
size: -
CDR3: CASSPGDRGPGYTF
DNA: TGTGCCAGCTCACCGGGGGACAGGGGGCCTGGCTACACCTTC

J: TRBJ2-5
V: TRBV21-1
D: -
size: once
CDR3: CASSKDEETQYF
DNA: TGTGCCAGCAGCAAAGACGAGGAGACCCAGTACTTC

J: TRBJ1-1
V: TRBV5-1
D: -
size: -
CDR3: CASSLVAFLNTEAFF
DNA: TGCGCCAGCAGCTTAGTGGCTTTCCTGAACACTGAAGCTTTCTTT

J: TRBJ2-2
V: TRBV2
D: TRBD1
size: -
CDR3: CASIRDRRSDTGELFF
DNA: TGTGCCAGCATACGGGACAGGAGATCCGACACCGGGGAGCTGTTTTTT

J: TRBJ2-1
V: TRBV7-8
D: TRBD2
size: once
CDR3: CASSFPSGRSTSSYNEQFF
DNA: TGTGCCAGCAGCTTTCCCAGCGGGAGGTCAACGAGCTCCTACAATGAGCAGTTCTTC

J: TRBJ2-7
V: TRBV3-1/TRBV3-2
D: TRBD2
size: few
CDR3: CASSPRTSGYEQYF
DNA: TGTGCCAGTTCCCCTCGGACTAGCGGCTACGAGCAGTACTTC

J: TRBJ2-4
V: TRBV4-3
D: -
size: -
CDR3: CASSRAPQPLAKNIQYF
DNA: TGCGCCAGCAGCCGGGCCCCGCAGCCCCTAGCCAAAAACATTCAGTACTTC

J: TRBJ2-1
V: TRBV12-3/TRBV12-4
D: TRBD2
size: -
CDR3: CASRSGGRNEQFF
DNA: TGTGCCAGCAGGAGCGGGGGTCGAAATGAGCAGTTCTTC

J: TRBJ2-1
V: TRBV5-1
D: TRBD2
size: -
CDR3: CASSLGLAGANSYNEQFF
DNA: TGCGCCAGCAGCTTGGGACTAGCGGGAGCTAACTCCTACAATGAGCAGTTCTTC

J: TRBJ1-2
V: TRBV11-2
D: -
size: -
CDR3: CASSFSTGVGGYTF
DNA: TGTGCCAGCAGCTTCAGTACGGGGGTAGGCGGCTACACCTTC

J: TRBJ2-1
V: TRBV27
D: -
size: -
CDR3: CASSFRLADNEQFF
DNA: TGTGCCAGCAGTTTTCGTCTCGCGGATAATGAGCAGTTCTTC

J: TRBJ2-2
V: TRBV5-1
D: TRBD1
size: -
CDR3: CASSKTGMTATGELFF
DNA: TGCGCCAGCAGCAAGACAGGGATGACGGCCACCGGGGAGCTGTTTTTT

J: TRBJ2-1
V: TRBV15
D: -
size: -
CDR3: CATSRPKEANNEQFF
DNA: TGTGCCACCAGCAGGCCTAAAGAGGCGAACAATGAGCAGTTCTTC

J: TRBJ1-2
V: TRBV5-1
D: TRBD1
size: -
CDR3: CASSAQQGAYGYTF
DNA: TGCGCCAGCAGCGCGCAACAGGGGGCCTATGGCTACACCTTC

J: TRBJ2-3
V: TRBV2
D: -
size: -
CDR3: CASRIREGRSGDTQYF
DNA: TGTGCCAGCAGGATTCGAGAGGGCAGGAGCGGAGATACGCAGTATTTT

J: TRBJ2-1
V: TRBV14
D: TRBD2
size: -
CDR3: CASSQDTRWLAGDNEQFF
DNA: TGTGCCAGCAGCCAAGATACCCGGTGGCTAGCGGGGGACAATGAGCAGTTCTTC

J: TRBJ2-6
V: TRBV28
D: -
size: -
CDR3: CASAVGAWANVLTF
DNA: TGTGCCAGCGCAGTAGGGGCTTGGGCCAACGTCCTGACTTTC

J: TRBJ1-1
V: TRBV7-2
D: -
size: -
CDR3: CASSPPSWGRLNEDTEAFF
DNA: TGTGCCAGCAGCCCACCCTCGTGGGGGCGGTTGAATGAGGACACTGAAGCTTTCTTT

J: TRBJ2-1
V: TRBV6-5
D: TRBD1
size: -
CDR3: CASNYAGGLVDEQFF
DNA: TGTGCCAGCAATTACGCAGGGGGCCTCGTTGATGAGCAGTTCTTC

J: TRBJ2-3
V: TRBV6-2/TRBV6-3
D: TRBD1
size: -
CDR3: CASSLGQAQGDNF
DNA: TGTGCCAGCAGCCTTGGACAGGCCCAAGGCGACAATTTT

J: TRBJ2-2
V: TRBV10-3
D: -
size: -
CDR3: CAISEGGWYTGELFF
DNA: TGTGCCATCAGTGAAGGGGGTTGGTACACCGGGGAGCTGTTTTTT

J: TRBJ2-7
V: TRBV15
D: -
size: once
CDR3: CATSRDPPRGRVNYEQYF
DNA: TGTGCCACCAGCAGAGATCCTCCTAGAGGCAGGGTCAATTACGAGCAGTACTTC

J: TRBJ1-4
V: TRBV7-9
D: -
size: -
CDR3: CASSPDWSNEKLFF
DNA: TGTGCCAGCAGCCCGGACTGGAGTAATGAAAAACTGTTTTTT

J: TRBJ1-2
V: TRBV5-1
D: -
size: -
CDR3: CASSLSGAPYGYTF
DNA: TGCGCCAGCAGCTTGTCAGGGGCGCCCTATGGCTACACCTTC

J: TRBJ2-3
V: TRBV3-1/TRBV3-2
D: -
size: -
CDR3: CASSQPWENRTDTQYF
DNA: TGTGCCAGCAGCCAACCCTGGGAGAACCGCACAGATACGCAGTATTTT

J: TRBJ2-3
V: TRBV3-1/TRBV3-2
D: TRBD2
size: -
CDR3: CASSQDQHGEGTRRGTDTQYF
DNA: TGTGCCAGCAGCCAAGATCAGCACGGGGAGGGAACTAGAAGGGGCACAGATACGCAGTATTTT

J: TRBJ2-4
V: TRBV28
D: TRBD1
size: once
CDR3: CASSLRTGSMNF
DNA: TGTGCCAGCAGTTTGAGGACAGGGTCTATGAACTTC

J: TRBJ2-3
V: TRBV4-3
D: TRBD1
size: -
CDR3: CASSQDGTGGVDTQYF
DNA: TGCGCCAGCAGCCAAGATGGGACAGGGGGAGTAGATACGCAGTATTTT

J: TRBJ1-2
V: TRBV5-1
D: TRBD1
size: -
CDR3: CASSYNRDSYGYTF
DNA: TGCGCCAGCAGCTACAACAGGGACAGCTATGGCTACACCTTC

J: TRBJ2-6
V: TRBV6-5
D: -
size: -
CDR3: CATLVDSGANVLTF
DNA: TGTGCCACCTTGGTAGACTCTGGGGCCAACGTCCTGACTTTC

J: TRBJ2-1
V: TRBV5-8
D: TRBD2
size: once
CDR3: CASSGTGTRHNEQFF
DNA: TGTGCCAGCAGCGGCACCGGGACTAGGCACAATGAGCAGTTCTTC

J: TRBJ2-3
V: TRBV14
D: -
size: -
CDR3: CASSQDWQGTQYF
DNA: TGTGCCAGCAGCCAAGATTGGCAGGGTACGCAGTATTTT

J: TRBJ2-3
V: TRBV18
D: TRBD2
size: -
CDR3: CASSTGLVYPDTQYF
DNA: TGTGCCAGCTCAACGGGACTAGTGTACCCAGATACGCAGTATTTT

J: TRBJ2-5
V: TRBV28
D: TRBD1
size: -
CDR3: CASRRRGSETQYF
DNA: TGTGCCAGCAGACGCAGGGGGTCGGAGACCCAGTACTTC

J: TRBJ1-2
V: TRBV7-2
D: TRBD1
size: -
CDR3: CASSLSLGTGGFEGYGYTF
DNA: TGTGCCAGCAGCTTATCGTTGGGGACAGGGGGCTTCGAGGGCTATGGCTACACCTTC

J: TRBJ2-5
V: TRBV5-4
D: -
size: -
CDR3: CASSLVPRPQETQYF
DNA: TGTGCCAGCAGCTTGGTACCTAGGCCGCAAGAGACCCAGTACTTC

J: TRBJ1-2
V: TRBV4-3
D: -
size: -
CDR3: CASSQTPGGDGYTF
DNA: TGCGCCAGCAGCCAAACGCCCGGGGGGGATGGCTACACCTTC

J: TRBJ1-3
V: TRBV3-1/TRBV3-2
D: TRBD1
size: few
CDR3: CASSQGTGENTIYF
DNA: TGTGCCAGCAGCCAAGGGACAGGGGAAAACACCATATATTTT

J: TRBJ2-1
V: TRBV20-1
D: TRBD2
size: -
CDR3: CSASALWREGHNEQFF
DNA: TGCAGTGCTAGTGCCCTCTGGCGGGAGGGCCACAATGAGCAGTTCTTC

J: TRBJ2-5
V: TRBV6-2/TRBV6-3
D: -
size: -
CDR3: CASSSPRGTPRGETQYF
DNA: TGTGCCAGCAGCTCCCCCCGAGGGACTCCACGGGGAGAGACCCAGTACTTC

J: TRBJ2-5
V: TRBV29-1
D: TRBD2
size: -
CDR3: CSVAGLAGQETQYF
DNA: TGCAGCGTTGCTGGGCTAGCGGGGCAAGAGACCCAGTACTTC

J: TRBJ2-2
V: TRBV7-6
D: -
size: -
CDR3: CASSLKNNVNTGELFF
DNA: TGTGCCAGCAGCTTAAAGAACAACGTAAACACCGGGGAGCTGTTTTTT

J: TRBJ2-2
V: TRBV6-2/TRBV6-3
D: TRBD2
size: -
CDR3: CASSWTSGRDVSTGELFF
DNA: TGTGCCAGCAGTTGGACTAGCGGGAGGGACGTAAGCACCGGGGAGCTGTTTTTT

J: TRBJ2-1
V: TRBV7-2
D: -
size: -
CDR3: CASSPVYPFPGIGEQFF
DNA: TGTGCCAGCAGCCCCGTTTACCCGTTCCCAGGGATAGGTGAGCAGTTCTTC

J: TRBJ2-1
V: TRBV7-2
D: TRBD2
size: -
CDR3: CASSQTSGRINEQFF
DNA: TGTGCCAGCAGCCAGACTAGCGGGAGAATTAATGAGCAGTTCTTC

J: TRBJ2-1
V: TRBV18
D: -
size: -
CDR3: CASSPDRVSRPGSYNEQFF
DNA: TGTGCCAGCTCACCAGACCGGGTAAGCCGGCCTGGCTCCTACAATGAGCAGTTCTTC

J: TRBJ2-5
V: TRBV12-3/TRBV12-4
D: -
size: -
CDR3: CASSPRPGETQYF
DNA: TGTGCCAGCAGTCCCCGTCCCGGAGAGACCCAGTACTTC

J: TRBJ2-7
V: TRBV6-5
D: TRBD1
size: -
CDR3: CASSSRDRGPREQYF
DNA: TGTGCCAGCAGTTCCAGGGACAGGGGGCCACGGGAGCAGTACTTC

J: TRBJ1-4
V: TRBV7-2
D: TRBD1
size: -
CDR3: CASSWDGTGPNEKLFF
DNA: TGTGCCAGCAGCTGGGACGGGACAGGGCCTAATGAAAAACTGTTTTTT

J: TRBJ2-7
V: TRBV6-5
D: TRBD1
size: -
CDR3: CASTRDRADYEQYF
DNA: TGTGCCAGCACCCGGGACAGGGCGGACTACGAGCAGTACTTC

J: TRBJ1-5
V: TRBV19
D: TRBD1
size: -
CDR3: CASSIGDRVVNQPQHF
DNA: TGTGCCAGTAGTATTGGGGACAGGGTAGTCAATCAGCCCCAGCATTTT

J: TRBJ1-6
V: TRBV28
D: TRBD1
size: once
CDR3: CASSPWTGSSYNSPLHF
DNA: TGTGCCAGCAGTCCCTGGACAGGGAGCTCCTATAATTCACCCCTCCACTTT

J: TRBJ2-2
V: TRBV6-2/TRBV6-3
D: TRBD2
size: -
CDR3: CASSYDASGRHTGELFF
DNA: TGTGCCAGCAGTTACGATGCTAGCGGGAGGCACACCGGGGAGCTGTTTTTT

J: TRBJ2-3
V: TRBV7-9
D: -
size: once
CDR3: CASSPTGYPLSTDTQYF
DNA: TGTGCCAGCAGCCCAACAGGGTACCCCCTAAGCACAGATACGCAGTATTTT

J: TRBJ2-3
V: TRBV5-1
D: TRBD1
size: once
CDR3: CASSSHRGLADTQYF
DNA: TGCGCCAGCAGCTCCCACAGGGGGCTAGCAGATACGCAGTATTTT

J: TRBJ2-7
V: TRBV7-2
D: TRBD1
size: -
CDR3: CASSFMGQSSYEQYF
DNA: TGTGCCAGCAGCTTTATGGGACAGAGCTCCTACGAGCAGTACTTC